A single sample gave rise to the 4 T cell receptor beta chains below, sequenced in a study of regulatory T cells in long-lasting Graves disease. As to time point: newly diagnosed GD, antithyroid drugs for less than 3 months. The TCR library was made from RNA that had been extracted from PBMCs in TRIzol. Libraries of TCR beta came from iRepertoire HTBI primers plus Arm-PCR of CDR3 regions. Using its own MiXCR run on the multiplex PCR reads, TCRdb lists one record per CDR3 protein. The table has 350,000 to 450,000 distinct CDR3 sequences, over 9.5% seen once. This sample also belongs to another study, concerning T cells in Graves' hyperthyroidism and ophthalmopathy.

Sequences were derived from peripheral blood mononuclear cells (PBMCs), sampled at new diagnosis, from a patient treated with antithyroid drugs. The source of these receptors is a woman under 30 with Graves disease.

This clonotype was recorded at least ten times. The chain uses TRBV20-1 and TRBJ1-5; no reliable D call. The V end was cut by 0 bases, the J end by 0 bases, with 6 bases between. Germline values: CDR1 DFQATT, CDR2 SNEGSKA (reference sequence). This CDR3 comprises 14 residues. The CDR3 here is CSARDAASNQPQHF. The CDR3 nucleotides are TGCAGTGCTAGAGATGCGGCTAGCAATCAGCCCCAGCATTTT.

This clonotype appeared many times. The V call is TRBV25-1, the J call TRBJ2-5; unclear D gene. The V gene's germline CDR1 is MGHDK and CDR2 SYGVNS. This CDR3 has 12 amino acids. The V end was cut by 5 bases, the J end by 5 bases, with 9 bases between. The CDR3 DNA reads TGTGCCAGCAGTTTCCAGGTGGAGACCCAGTACTTC. Protein sequence: CASSFQVETQYF.

This clonotype has ten or more counts. The V gene is TRBV7-9, the J gene TRBJ1-5, with D unresolved. Germline-derived CDR1 and CDR2 are SEHNR and FQNEAQ (reference sequence). The ends were cut back, 1 base at V and 1 base at J, with 2 bases in the middle. This CDR3 comprises 13 residues. CDR3 sequence: CASSLDSNQPQHF. For the CDR3, the DNA is TGTGCCAGCAGCTTAGACAGCAATCAGCCCCAGCATTTT.

This clonotype was observed many times. This chain links TRBV27 with TRBJ1-1, with 7 nucleotides matching TRBD1. CDR1 is MNHEY and CDR2 is SMNVEV in the germline V gene (reference sequence). With 6 bases clipped from V and 2 bases from J, the junction kept 12 bases outside the gene matches. This CDR3 comprises 16 residues. The CDR3 region is CASSNTQRDRNTEAFF. CDR3 DNA sequence: TGTGCCAGCAGCAATACTCAACGGGACAGAAACACTGAAGCTTTCTTT.